This TCR beta chain was profiled in a study of blood T cell repertoires in COVID-19. Study details: Acute-phase and convalescent COVID-19 samples originated in the United States, Italy and Spain. From T cells, B-cell-depleted T cells, or PBMCs came the material, which was cDNA or gDNA.

This CDR3 is 14 amino acids long. Germline V gives CDR1 MNHEY, CDR2 SVGAGI. The ends were cut back, 6 bases at V and 4 bases at J, with 16 bases in the middle. Per the original methods: Reference gene primer amplification yielded estimated nucleated cell counts. The data were produced by immunoSEQ multiplex PCR, yet TCRdb's version contains in-frame clones alone and is incomplete. V, J and clone size are those of that table, while D and trimming were read from the DNA. Counted here are fewer than 200,000 clones, 88% occurring once; the ten biggest clones make up around 6%. The sequence was collected from a man aged 35-49 years with active or convalescent COVID-19. The specimen was peripheral blood. V is TRBV6-5 and J is TRBJ2-7; D may be TRBD2 (6 bases). The DNA for the CDR3 is TGTGCCAGCAGGGGACTCACCTTCCTATACGAGCAGTACTTC. Translation: CASRGLTFLYEQYF.